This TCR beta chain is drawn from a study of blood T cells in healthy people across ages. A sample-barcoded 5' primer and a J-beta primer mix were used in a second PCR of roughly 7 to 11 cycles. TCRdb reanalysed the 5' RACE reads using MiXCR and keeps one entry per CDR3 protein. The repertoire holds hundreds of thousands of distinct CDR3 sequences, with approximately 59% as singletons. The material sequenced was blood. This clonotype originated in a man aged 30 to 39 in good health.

The CDR3 nucleotides read TGTGCCAGCAGCTTAGGCGGGAAGGGAGAAGATACGCAGTATTTT. Its translation: CASSLGGKGEDTQYF. This chain connects TRBV7-8 to TRBJ2-3; tentative D call: TRBD2 (6 bases). The V gene's germline CDR1 is SGHVS and CDR2 FQNEAQ. The CDR3 extends over 15 amino acids. The V end lost 1 base, the J end lost 5 bases, and 13 bases lay between the germline ends. Complete variable domain (other parts from reference TRBV7-8 and TRBJ2-3): GAGVSQSPRYKVAKRGQDVALRCDPISGHVSLFWYQQALGQGPEFLTYFQNEAQLDKSGLPSDRFFAERPEGSVSTLKIQRTQQEDSAVYLCASSLGGKGEDTQYFGPGTRLTVL.